Below are 9 T cell receptor beta chains sequenced from a single sample in a study of blood T cell repertoires in COVID-19. Clones were read by immunoSEQ multiplex PCR, and TCRdb kept only the in-frame ones, dropping some. The sample lists around 300,000 clones, around 90% occurring once. The sample taken for sequencing was peripheral blood. The receptor source for this set is a woman aged 40 to 49 with COVID-19, enrolled during active disease.

The chain recombines TRBV29-1 with TRBJ2-1, with 7 bases matching TRBD1. Looked up from germline, CDR1 is SQVTM and CDR2 is ANQGSEA. The CDR3 extends over 12 amino acids. V gave up 6 bases and J gave up 16 bases; unmatched junction bases: 15. The CDR3 coding sequence is TGCAGCGTAAGGACAGGACCCTCCTCCCGCTTCTTC. This sequence encodes CSVRTGPSSRFF.

V and J are TRBV2 and TRBJ1-1; no clear D gene. Germline loops: CDR1 SNHLY, CDR2 FYNNEI. Trimming removed 4 bases from V and 7 bases from J, with 10 bases in between. The CDR3 spans 12 residues. In DNA, the CDR3 is TGTGCCAGCAGTGGGGTTGGGCTTGAAGCTTTCTTT. Protein: CASSGVGLEAFF. The complete variable domain, with remaining parts taken from reference TRBV2 and TRBJ1-1, reads EPEVTQTPSHQVTQMGQEVILRCVPISNHLYFYWYRQILGQKVEFLVSFYNNEISEKSEIFDDQFSVERPDGSNFTLKIRSTKLEDSAMYFCASSGVGLEAFFGQGTRLTVV.

The CDR3 region is CASSQATTLVNEQYF. CDR3 nucleotide sequence: TGCGCCAGCAGCCAAGCCACTACTCTGGTAAACGAGCAGTACTTC. The chain recombines TRBV4-3 with TRBJ2-7, with unresolved D. Germline lookup yields CDR1 LGHNA and CDR2 YSLEER. This CDR3 has 15 amino acids. V lost 1 base and J 5 bases, leaving 15 bases between the germline ends.

The chain couples TRBV18 to TRBJ1-2, with 11 positions matching TRBD1. The CDR3 length is 14 residues. V gave up 3 bases and J gave up 6 bases; unmatched junction bases: 3. Germline V gene sequence: CDR1 KGHSH, CDR2 LQKENI. The CDR3 spells CASSPGQGADGYTF. CDR3 DNA sequence: TGTGCCAGCTCACCCGGACAGGGGGCCGATGGCTACACCTTC.

CDR3 in DNA: TGTGCCAGCAGCTTCCAGGGGACCCACGAGCAGTACTTC. This gives the protein CASSFQGTHEQYF. J is TRBJ2-7 and V is TRBV5-5, with D perhaps matching TRBD1 (6 bases). Germline V gene data show CDR1 as SGHKS and CDR2 as YYEKEE (reference sequence). There are 13 residues in the CDR3. Trimming took 2 bases from V and 5 from J, leaving 11 bases between them.

The chain carries TRBV24-1 and TRBJ2-2; 9 bases map to TRBD1. The CDR3 is 17 amino acids. Germline CDR1 KGHDR, CDR2 SFDVKD. Germline trimming cut 3 bases from V and 2 bases from J; bases unmatched to any gene: 6. For the CDR3, the DNA is TGTGCCACCAGTGATAGTCCGGGACAGGGAAACACCGGGGAGCTGTTTTTT. Protein product: CATSDSPGQGNTGELFF.

Points on this clone: Other DNA sequences in the sample encode the same CDR3. The chain combines TRBV28 with TRBJ2-7; 7 bases map to TRBD2. Germline CDR1 is MDHEN and CDR2 is SYDVKM. The length of the CDR3 is 14 residues. V lost 1 base, J lost 2 bases, and 2 bases stayed unmatched. The CDR3 spells CASSLSGGAYEQYF. Here the CDR3 DNA reads TGTGCCAGCAGTTTATCGGGGGGTGCCTACGAGCAGTACTTC. Using reference TRBV28 and TRBJ2-7 for the parts outside the CDR3, the full variable domain is DVKVTQSSRYLVKRTGEKVFLECVQDMDHENMFWYRQDPGLGLRLIYFSYDVKMKEKGDIPEGYSVSREKKERFSLILESASTNQTSMYLCASSLSGGAYEQYFGPGTRLTVT.

The sample holds one count of this clone. Here the CDR3 DNA reads TGTGCCAGCAGCCCTCCCCGGGCAGGAGGGGAGACCCAGTACTTC. Protein: CASSPPRAGGETQYF. The chain carries TRBV6-2 or TRBV6-3 and TRBJ2-5, with D possibly matching TRBD2 (6 bases). Trimming pared 6 bases from V and 5 bases from J, leaving 19 bases between. This CDR3 contains 15 residues. Germline-derived CDR1 and CDR2 are MNHEY and SVGEGT.

The chain employs TRBV30 and TRBJ2-2; 7 bases match TRBD1. V lost 0 bases and J lost 2; bases outside the gene matches: 9. CDR1 and CDR2 from the germline V gene are GTSNPN and SVGIG (reference sequence). This CDR3 comprises 17 residues. The CDR3 protein is CAWSVLGRGKNTGELFF. CDR3 DNA: TGTGCCTGGAGTGTCCTTGGCAGGGGGAAAAACACCGGGGAGCTGTTTTTT.